This T cell receptor beta chain came from a study of immune evolution from preneoplasia to lung adenocarcinoma. With V trimmed by 4 bases and J by 5 bases, 8 bases remained unmatched. CDR1 is PRHDT, CDR2 FYEKMQ, per germline (reference sequence). This CDR3 region has 15 residues. Method: immunoSEQ multiplex PCR; TCRdb's copy keeps in-frame clones and lacks some. The repertoire holds about 1,400 clones, around four fifths seen once, with over 9% in the top ten. Broader study findings: From normal lung to invasive adenocarcinoma, top clone frequencies appeared to decrease.

With regard to this clone: Its antigen remains unidentified.

This TCR came from a person in their 70s with lung adenocarcinoma. Specimen: FFPE atypical adenomatous hyperplasia tissue from the lung. Subset here: atypical adenomatous hyperplasia (AAH), lung preneoplasia. The chain couples TRBV13 to TRBJ1-2, with 9 bases lining up with TRBD1. The CDR3 DNA reads TGTGCCAGCAGCTCCGGGACAGGGAAGTTGTATGGCTACACCTTC. Translating it yields CASSSGTGKLYGYTF.